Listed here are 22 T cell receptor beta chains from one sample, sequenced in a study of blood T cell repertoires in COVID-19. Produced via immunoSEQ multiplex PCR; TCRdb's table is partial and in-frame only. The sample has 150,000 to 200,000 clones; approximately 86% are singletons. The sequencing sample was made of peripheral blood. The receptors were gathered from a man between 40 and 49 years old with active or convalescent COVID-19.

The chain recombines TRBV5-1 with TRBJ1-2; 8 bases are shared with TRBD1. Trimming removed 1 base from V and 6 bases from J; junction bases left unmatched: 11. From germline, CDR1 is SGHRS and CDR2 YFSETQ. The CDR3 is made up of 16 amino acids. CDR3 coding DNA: TGCGCCAGCAGCTTGACCCAAAAGGACAGGGACAATGGCTACACCTTC. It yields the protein CASSLTQKDRDNGYTF.

CDR3 in DNA: TGTGCCAGCAGCTTAGAGCGACGACCTGAAGCTTTCTTT. As protein: CASSLERRPEAFF. The chain couples TRBV7-9 to TRBJ1-1, with D hard to call. CDR3 length: 13 amino acids. Germline CDR1 reads SEHNR; CDR2 reads FQNEAQ (reference sequence). Between the trimmed V and J ends, which lost 1 base and 6 bases, there was a span of 9 bases.

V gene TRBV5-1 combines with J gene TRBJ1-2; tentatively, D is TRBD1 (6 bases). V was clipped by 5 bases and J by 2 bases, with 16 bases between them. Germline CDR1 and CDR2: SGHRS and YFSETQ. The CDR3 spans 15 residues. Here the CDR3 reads CASRERQVANYGYTF. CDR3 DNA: TGCGCCAGCAGAGAACGACAGGTCGCGAACTATGGCTACACCTTC.

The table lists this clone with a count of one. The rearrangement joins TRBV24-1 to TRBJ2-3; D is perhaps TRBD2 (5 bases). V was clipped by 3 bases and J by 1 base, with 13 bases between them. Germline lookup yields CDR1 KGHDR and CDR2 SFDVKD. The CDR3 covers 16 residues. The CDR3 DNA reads TGTGCCACCAGTGATCCAGCGGCAATGGGCACAGATACGCAGTATTTT. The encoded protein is CATSDPAAMGTDTQYF.

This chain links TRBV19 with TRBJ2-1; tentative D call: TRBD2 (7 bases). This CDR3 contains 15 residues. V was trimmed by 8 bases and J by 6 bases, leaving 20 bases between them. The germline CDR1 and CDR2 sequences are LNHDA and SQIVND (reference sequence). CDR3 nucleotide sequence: TGTGCCAGTGGCCGTAGTGGGGGGGCGGTCAATGAGCAGTTCTTC. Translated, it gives CASGRSGGAVNEQFF.

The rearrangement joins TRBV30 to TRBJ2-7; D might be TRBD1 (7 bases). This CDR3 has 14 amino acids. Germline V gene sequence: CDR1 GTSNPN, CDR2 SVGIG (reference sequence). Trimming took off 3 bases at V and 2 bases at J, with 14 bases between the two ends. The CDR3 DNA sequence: TGTGCCTGGAGAACGGAGGGGGCGGCCTACGAGCAGTACTTC. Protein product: CAWRTEGAAYEQYF.

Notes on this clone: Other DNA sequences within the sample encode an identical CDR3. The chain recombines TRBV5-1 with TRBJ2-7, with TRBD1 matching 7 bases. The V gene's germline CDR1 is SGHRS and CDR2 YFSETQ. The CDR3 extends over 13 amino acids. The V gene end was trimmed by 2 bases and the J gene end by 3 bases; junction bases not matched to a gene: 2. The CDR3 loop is CASSLTGDYEQYF. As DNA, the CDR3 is TGCGCCAGCAGCTTAACAGGGGACTACGAGCAGTACTTC.

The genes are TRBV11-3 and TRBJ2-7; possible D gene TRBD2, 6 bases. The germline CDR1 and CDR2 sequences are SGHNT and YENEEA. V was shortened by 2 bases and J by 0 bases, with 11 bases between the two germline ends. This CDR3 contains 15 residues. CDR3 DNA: TGTGCCAGCAGCTTAAATGCGGGGTCCTCCTACGAGCAGTACTTC. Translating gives CASSLNAGSSYEQYF.

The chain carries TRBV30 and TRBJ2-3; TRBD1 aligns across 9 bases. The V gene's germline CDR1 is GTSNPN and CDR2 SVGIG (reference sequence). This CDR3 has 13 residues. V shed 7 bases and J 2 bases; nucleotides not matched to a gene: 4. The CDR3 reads CAFDRGYTDTQYF. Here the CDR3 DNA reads TGTGCCTTTGACAGGGGGTACACAGATACGCAGTATTTT.

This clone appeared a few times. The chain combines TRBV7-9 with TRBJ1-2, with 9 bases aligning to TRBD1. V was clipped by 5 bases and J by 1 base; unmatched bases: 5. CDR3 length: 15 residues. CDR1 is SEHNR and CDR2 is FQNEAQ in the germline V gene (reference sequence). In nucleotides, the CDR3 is TGTGCCAGCAGCGTTACAGGGGGCCGTAACTATGGCTACACCTTC. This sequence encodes CASSVTGGRNYGYTF. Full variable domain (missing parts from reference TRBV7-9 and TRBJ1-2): DTGVSQNPRHKITKRGQNVTFRCDPISEHNRLYWYRQTLGQGPEFLTYFQNEAQLEKSRLLSDRFSAERPKGSFSTLEIQRTEQGDSAMYLCASSVTGGRNYGYTFGSGTRLTVV.

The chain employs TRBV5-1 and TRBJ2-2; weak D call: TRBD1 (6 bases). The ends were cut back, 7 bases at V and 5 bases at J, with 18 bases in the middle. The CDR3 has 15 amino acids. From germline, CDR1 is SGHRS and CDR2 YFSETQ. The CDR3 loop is CASGWRQVETGELFF. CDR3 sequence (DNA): TGCGCCAGCGGCTGGAGACAGGTCGAGACCGGGGAGCTGTTTTTT.

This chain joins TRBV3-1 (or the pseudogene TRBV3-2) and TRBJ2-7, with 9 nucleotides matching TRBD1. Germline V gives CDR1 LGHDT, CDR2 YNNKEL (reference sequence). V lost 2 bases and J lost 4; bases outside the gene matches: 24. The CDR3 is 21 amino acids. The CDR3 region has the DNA TGTGCCAGCAGCCAAACCCCACATCTCCGGGGACAGGGTCCTTTCTTTTACGAGCAGTACTTC. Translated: CASSQTPHLRGQGPFFYEQYF.

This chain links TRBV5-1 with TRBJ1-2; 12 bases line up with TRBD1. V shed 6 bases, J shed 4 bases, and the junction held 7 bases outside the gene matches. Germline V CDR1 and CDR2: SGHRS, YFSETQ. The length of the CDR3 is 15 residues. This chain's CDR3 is CASKEGTGGAYGYTF. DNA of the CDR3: TGCGCCAGCAAAGAAGGGACAGGGGGCGCCTATGGCTACACCTTC.

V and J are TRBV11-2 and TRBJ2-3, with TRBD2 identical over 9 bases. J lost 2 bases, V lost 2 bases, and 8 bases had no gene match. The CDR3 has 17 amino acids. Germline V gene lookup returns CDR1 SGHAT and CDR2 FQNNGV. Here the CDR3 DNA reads TGTGCCAGCAGCTTACTAGCGGGGAGACTACTCACAGATACGCAGTATTTT. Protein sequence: CASSLLAGRLLTDTQYF. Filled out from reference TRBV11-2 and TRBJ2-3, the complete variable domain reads EAGVAQSPRYKIIEKRQSVAFWCNPISGHATLYWYQQILGQGPKLLIQFQNNGVVDDSQLPKDRFSAERLKGVDSTLKIQPAKLEDSAVYLCASSLLAGRLLTDTQYFGPGTRLTVL.

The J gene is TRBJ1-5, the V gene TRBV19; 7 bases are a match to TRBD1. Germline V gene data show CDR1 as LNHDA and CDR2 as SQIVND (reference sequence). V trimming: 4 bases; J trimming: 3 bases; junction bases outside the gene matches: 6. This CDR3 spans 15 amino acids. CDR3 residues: CASSTKDRNNQPQHF. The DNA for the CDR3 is TGTGCCAGTAGTACCAAGGACAGGAACAATCAGCCCCAGCATTTT.

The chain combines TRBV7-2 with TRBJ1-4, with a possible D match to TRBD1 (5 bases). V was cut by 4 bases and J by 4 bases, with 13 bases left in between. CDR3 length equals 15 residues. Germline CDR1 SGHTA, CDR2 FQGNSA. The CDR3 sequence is CASSSIDRRNEKLFF. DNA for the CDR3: TGTGCCAGCAGCTCCATCGACAGACGTAATGAAAAACTGTTTTTT.

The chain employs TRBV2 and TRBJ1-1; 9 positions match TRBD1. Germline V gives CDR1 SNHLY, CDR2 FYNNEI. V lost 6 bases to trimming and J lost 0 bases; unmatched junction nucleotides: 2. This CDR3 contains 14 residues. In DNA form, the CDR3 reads TGTGCCAGCAGGGGGACAGGGCTGAACACTGAAGCTTTCTTT. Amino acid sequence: CASRGTGLNTEAFF.

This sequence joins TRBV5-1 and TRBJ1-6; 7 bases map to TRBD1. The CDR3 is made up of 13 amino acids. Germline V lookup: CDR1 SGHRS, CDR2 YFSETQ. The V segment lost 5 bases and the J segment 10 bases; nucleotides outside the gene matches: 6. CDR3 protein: CASSFDRVSPLHF. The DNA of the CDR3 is TGCGCCAGCAGTTTTGACAGGGTGTCACCCCTCCACTTT.

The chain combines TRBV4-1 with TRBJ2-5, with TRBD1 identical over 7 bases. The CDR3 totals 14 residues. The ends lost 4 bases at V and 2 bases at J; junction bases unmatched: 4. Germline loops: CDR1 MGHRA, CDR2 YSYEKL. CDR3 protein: CASSLGTDQETQYF. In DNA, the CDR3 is TGCGCCAGCAGCCTTGGGACAGATCAAGAGACCCAGTACTTC.

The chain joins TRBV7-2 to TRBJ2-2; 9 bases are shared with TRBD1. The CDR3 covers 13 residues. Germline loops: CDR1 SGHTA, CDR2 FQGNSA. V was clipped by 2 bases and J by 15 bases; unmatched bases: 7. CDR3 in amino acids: CASSLRLQGALFF. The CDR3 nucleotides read TGTGCCAGCAGCTTACGGCTACAGGGGGCTTTGTTTTTT.

Here the CDR3 reads CATLRGNNQPQHF. CDR3 coding DNA: TGTGCCACCCTTAGGGGAAATAATCAGCCCCAGCATTTT. The chain carries TRBV28 and TRBJ1-5; tentatively, D is TRBD1 (5 bases). V lost 10 bases and J lost 4, with 14 bases in between. The CDR3 runs to 13 residues. Per the germline V gene, CDR1 is MDHEN and CDR2 is SYDVKM.

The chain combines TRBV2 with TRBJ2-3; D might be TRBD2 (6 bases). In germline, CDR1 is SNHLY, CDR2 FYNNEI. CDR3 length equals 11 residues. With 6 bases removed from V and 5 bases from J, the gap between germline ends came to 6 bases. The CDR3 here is CASRGGDTQYF. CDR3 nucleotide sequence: TGTGCCAGCAGGGGGGGAGATACGCAGTATTTT.